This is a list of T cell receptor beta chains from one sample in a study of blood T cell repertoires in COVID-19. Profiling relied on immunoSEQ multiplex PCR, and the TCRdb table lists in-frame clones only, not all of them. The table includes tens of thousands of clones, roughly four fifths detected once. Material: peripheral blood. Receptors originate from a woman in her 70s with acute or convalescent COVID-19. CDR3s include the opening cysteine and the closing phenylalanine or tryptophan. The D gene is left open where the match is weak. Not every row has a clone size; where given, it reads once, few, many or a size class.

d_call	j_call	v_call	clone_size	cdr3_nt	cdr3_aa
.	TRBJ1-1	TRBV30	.	TGTGCCTGGAGTGTACGAAACAGACGAGCTTTCTTT	CAWSVRNRRAFF
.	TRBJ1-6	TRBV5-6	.	TGTGCCAGCAGCTTGGTTTCACAGGAGAATTCACCCCTCCACTTT	CASSLVSQENSPLHF
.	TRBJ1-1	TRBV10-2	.	TGCGCCAGCAGTGAGTATAGGAACACTGAAGCTTTCTTT	CASSEYRNTEAFF
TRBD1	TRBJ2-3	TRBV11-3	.	TGTGCCAGGTCCAACAGGGGGCGGATGGGGACGCAGTATTTT	CARSNRGRMGTQYF
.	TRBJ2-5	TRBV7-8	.	TGTGCCAGCAGCTTAGCAGCGGAGACCCAGTACTTC	CASSLAAETQYF
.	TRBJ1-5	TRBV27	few	TGTGCCAGCAGTAGCTCCGATAGCAATCAGCCCCAGCATTTT	CASSSSDSNQPQHF
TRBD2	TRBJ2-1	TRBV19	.	TGTGCCAGTAGTATCCGTCTAAGCGGGAGGGCCTATTATAATGACGAGCAGTTCTTC	CASSIRLSGRAYYNDEQFF
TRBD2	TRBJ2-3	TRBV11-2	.	TGTGCCAGCAGCTTCAACTTAGCGGGGAGCACATATACGCAGTATTTT	CASSFNLAGSTYTQYF
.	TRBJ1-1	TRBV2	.	TGTGCCAGCGGAGTAGGTACTGAAGCTTTCTTT	CASGVGTEAFF
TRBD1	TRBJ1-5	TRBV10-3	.	TGTGCCAGCGCCGACAGGGGGCCACAGCCCCAGCATTTT	CASADRGPQPQHF
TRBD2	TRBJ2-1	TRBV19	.	TGTGCCAGTAGTGACGGGGGGTACAATGAGCAGTTCTTC	CASSDGGYNEQFF
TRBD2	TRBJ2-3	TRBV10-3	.	TGTGCCATCAGAGGACCTAGCGGGGGGCATGGAGATACGCAGTATTTT	CAIRGPSGGHGDTQYF
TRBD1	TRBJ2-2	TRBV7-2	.	TGTGCCAGCAGTCTAGACGGACAGGGTGGATCCGGGGAGCTGTTTTTT	CASSLDGQGGSGELFF
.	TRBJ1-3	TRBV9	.	TGTGCCAGCAGCAATCAGGCTACTGGAAACACCATATATTTT	CASSNQATGNTIYF
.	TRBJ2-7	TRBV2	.	TGTGCCAGCAGTGAATGGCACAACGAGCAGTACTTC	CASSEWHNEQYF
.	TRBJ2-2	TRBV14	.	TGTGCCAGCAGAAGGGACACTAACACCGGGGAGCTGTTTTTT	CASRRDTNTGELFF
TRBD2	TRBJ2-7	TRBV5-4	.	TGTGCCAGCAGCCTCGCGACGGGACTAGCCCTCTACGAGCAGTACTTC	CASSLATGLALYEQYF
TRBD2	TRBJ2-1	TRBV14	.	TGTGCCAGCAGCCTTGACTCCACGGGAGGCCCCTCCTACAATGAGCAGTTCTTC	CASSLDSTGGPSYNEQFF
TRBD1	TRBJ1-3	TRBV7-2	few	TGTGCCAGCGGAACGGGACAGGGAAATGGAAACACCATATATTTT	CASGTGQGNGNTIYF
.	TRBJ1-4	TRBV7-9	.	TGTGCCAGCAGCTTAGGGACAGCTGCTAATGAAAAACTGTTTTTT	CASSLGTAANEKLFF
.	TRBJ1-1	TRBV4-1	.	TGCGCCAGCAGCCAGAATTCGGATTGGGCAGGTTCTGAAGCTTTCTTT	CASSQNSDWAGSEAFF
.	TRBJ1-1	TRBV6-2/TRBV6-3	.	TGTGCCAGCAGCAGCCAGGCCCCAAGGGGAACTGAAGCTTTCTTT	CASSSQAPRGTEAFF
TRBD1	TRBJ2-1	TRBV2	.	TGTGCCACCCTCCCGGGGACAGGGAGCAATGAGCAGTTCTTC	CATLPGTGSNEQFF
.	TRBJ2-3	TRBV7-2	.	TGTGCCAGCATCCCCACGGGGGTCGGGACAGATACGCAGTATTTT	CASIPTGVGTDTQYF
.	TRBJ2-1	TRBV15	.	TGTGCCACCAGCAGAGACAGGAACTACAATGAGCAGTTCTTC	CATSRDRNYNEQFF
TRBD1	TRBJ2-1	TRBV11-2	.	TGTGCCAGCAGATCGGGACAGAACTACAATGAGCAGTTCTTC	CASRSGQNYNEQFF
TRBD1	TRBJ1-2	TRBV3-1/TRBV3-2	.	TGTGCCAGCAGCCAAGCTAGTTTGTCGACCGGGACAGGGAACTATGGCTACACCTTC	CASSQASLSTGTGNYGYTF
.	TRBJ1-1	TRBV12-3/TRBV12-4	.	TGTGCCAGCAGTAGACTAGAGAACACTGAAGCTTTCTTT	CASSRLENTEAFF
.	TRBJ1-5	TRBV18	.	TGTGCCAGCTCACCAAGCGATAGCAATCAGCCCCAGCATTTT	CASSPSDSNQPQHF
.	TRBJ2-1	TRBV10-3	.	TGTGCCATCAGTGAGTCGAGCCCTTCCGGGGGTTTCAATGAGCAGTTCTTC	CAISESSPSGGFNEQFF
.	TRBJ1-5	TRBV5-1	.	TGCGCCAGCAGCTTGACCGGGGAAGGCAATCAGCCCCAGCATTTT	CASSLTGEGNQPQHF
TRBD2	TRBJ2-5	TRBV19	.	TGTGCCAGTAGTAAGCGGGGGGGCCAAGAGACCCAGTACTTC	CASSKRGGQETQYF
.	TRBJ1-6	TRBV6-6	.	TGTGCCAGCAGCTTGACATTGGGAGGTTCACCCCTCCACTTT	CASSLTLGGSPLHF
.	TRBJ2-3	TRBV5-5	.	TGTGCCAGCAGCACTGTCGTTACAGGGAACACAGATACGCAGTATTTT	CASSTVVTGNTDTQYF
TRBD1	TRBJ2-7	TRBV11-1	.	TGTGCCAGCAGCCCAAGGGGGCTCGAGCAGTACTTC	CASSPRGLEQYF
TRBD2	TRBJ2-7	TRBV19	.	TGTGCCAGTAGTTTGACAGCGGGAGTTCTCGACGAGCAGTACTTC	CASSLTAGVLDEQYF
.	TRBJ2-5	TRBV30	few	TGTGCCTGGAGCGTCAGAAACCAAGAGACCCAGTACTTC	CAWSVRNQETQYF
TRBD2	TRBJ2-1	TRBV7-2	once	TGTGCCAGCAGCGAATGGACTAGCGGGGGGGGAGAGGAGCAGTTCTTC	CASSEWTSGGGEEQFF